One T cell receptor (beta chain) is described in this entry. This CDR3 is 14 amino acids long. CDR1 and CDR2 (germline): SGDLS, YYNGEE. The trim removed 0 bases at V and 9 bases at J, leaving 5 bases unmatched. Assay: immunoSEQ multiplex PCR; the TCRdb copy retains only in-frame clones and omits some. The sample has 65,000 to 75,000 clones; over 85% are singletons. This entry belongs to a study of cytomegalovirus exposure and HLA in healthy donors. The sample comprised PBMCs. The V and J genes are TRBV9 and TRBJ1-5; 8 bases fit TRBD1. The TCR originated in a man aged 18 to 30 in good health and CMV-seropositive. The CDR3 sequence is CASSVAGGLWPQHF. In DNA form, the CDR3 reads TGTGCCAGCAGCGTAGCAGGGGGCCTTTGGCCCCAGCATTTT.